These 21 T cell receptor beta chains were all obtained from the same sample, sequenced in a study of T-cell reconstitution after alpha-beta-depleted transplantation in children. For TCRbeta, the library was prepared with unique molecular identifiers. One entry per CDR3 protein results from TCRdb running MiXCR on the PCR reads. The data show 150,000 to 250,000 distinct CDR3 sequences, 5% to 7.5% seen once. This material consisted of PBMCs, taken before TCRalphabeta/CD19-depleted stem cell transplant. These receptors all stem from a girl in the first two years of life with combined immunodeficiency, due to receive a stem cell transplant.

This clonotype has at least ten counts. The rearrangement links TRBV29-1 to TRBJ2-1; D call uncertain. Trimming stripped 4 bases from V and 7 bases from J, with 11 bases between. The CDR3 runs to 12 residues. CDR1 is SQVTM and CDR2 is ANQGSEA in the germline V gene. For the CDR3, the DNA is TGCAGCGTTGTACCTTGGGAAAATGAGCAGTTCTTC. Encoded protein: CSVVPWENEQFF.

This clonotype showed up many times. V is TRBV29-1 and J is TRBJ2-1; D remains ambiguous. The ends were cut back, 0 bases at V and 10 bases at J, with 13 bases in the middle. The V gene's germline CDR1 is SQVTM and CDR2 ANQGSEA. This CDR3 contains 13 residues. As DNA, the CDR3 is TGCAGCGTTGAAGAGCACGTAGTCAGCGAGCAGTTCTTC. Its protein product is CSVEEHVVSEQFF.

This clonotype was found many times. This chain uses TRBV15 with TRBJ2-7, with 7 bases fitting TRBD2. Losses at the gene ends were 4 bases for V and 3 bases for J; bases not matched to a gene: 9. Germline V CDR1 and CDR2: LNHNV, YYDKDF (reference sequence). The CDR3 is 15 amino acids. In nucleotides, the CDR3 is TGTGCCACCAGCAAGATAGCGGGTGAGAACTACGAGCAGTACTTC. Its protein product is CATSKIAGENYEQYF.

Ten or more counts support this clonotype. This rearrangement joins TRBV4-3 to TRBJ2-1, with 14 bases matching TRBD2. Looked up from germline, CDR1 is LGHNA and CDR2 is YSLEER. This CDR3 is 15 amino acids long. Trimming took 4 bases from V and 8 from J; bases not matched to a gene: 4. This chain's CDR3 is CASSPGTSGSYEQFF. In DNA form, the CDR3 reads TGCGCCAGCAGCCCAGGGACTAGCGGGAGTTATGAGCAGTTCTTC.

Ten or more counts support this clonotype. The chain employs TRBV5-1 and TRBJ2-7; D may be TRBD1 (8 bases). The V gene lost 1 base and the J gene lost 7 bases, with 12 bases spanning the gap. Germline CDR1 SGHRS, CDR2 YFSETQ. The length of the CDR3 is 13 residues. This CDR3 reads CASSLNRGGEQYF. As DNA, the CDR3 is TGCGCCAGCAGCTTGAACAGGGGGGGAGAGCAGTACTTC.

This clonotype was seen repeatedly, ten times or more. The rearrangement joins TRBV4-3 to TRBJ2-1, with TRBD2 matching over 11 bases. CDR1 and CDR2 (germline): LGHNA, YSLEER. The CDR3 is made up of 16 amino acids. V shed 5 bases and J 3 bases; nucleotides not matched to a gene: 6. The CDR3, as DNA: TGCGCCAGCAGCTCCGGGACTAGCGGCTTCTACAATGAGCAGTTCTTC. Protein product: CASSSGTSGFYNEQFF.

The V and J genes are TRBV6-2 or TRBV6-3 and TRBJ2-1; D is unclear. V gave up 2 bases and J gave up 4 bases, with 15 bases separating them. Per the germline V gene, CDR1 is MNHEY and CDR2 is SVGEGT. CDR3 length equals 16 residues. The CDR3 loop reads CASSYSFGRAYNEQFF. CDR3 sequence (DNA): TGTGCCAGCAGTTACAGTTTTGGTAGGGCTTACAATGAGCAGTTCTTC.

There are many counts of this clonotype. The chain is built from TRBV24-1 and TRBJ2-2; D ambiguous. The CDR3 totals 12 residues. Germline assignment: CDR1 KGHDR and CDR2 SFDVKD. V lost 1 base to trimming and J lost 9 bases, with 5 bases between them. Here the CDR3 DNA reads TGTGCCACCAGTGATTTCGCCCGGGAGCTGTTTTTT. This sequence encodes CATSDFARELFF.

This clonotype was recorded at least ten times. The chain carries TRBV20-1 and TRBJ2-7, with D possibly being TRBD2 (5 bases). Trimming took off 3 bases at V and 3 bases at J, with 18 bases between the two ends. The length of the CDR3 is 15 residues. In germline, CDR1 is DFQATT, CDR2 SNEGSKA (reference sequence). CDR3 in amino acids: CSASRRRPLIYEQYF. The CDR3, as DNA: TGCAGTGCTAGTCGGCGGAGGCCCCTAATCTACGAGCAGTACTTC.

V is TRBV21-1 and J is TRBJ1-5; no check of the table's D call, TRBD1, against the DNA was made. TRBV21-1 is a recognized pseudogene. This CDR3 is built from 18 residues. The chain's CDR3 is CASSDPGQPSYSNQPQHF. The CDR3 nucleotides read TGTGCCAGCAGCGACCCGGGACAACCTTCCTATAGCAATCAGCCCCAGCATTTT.

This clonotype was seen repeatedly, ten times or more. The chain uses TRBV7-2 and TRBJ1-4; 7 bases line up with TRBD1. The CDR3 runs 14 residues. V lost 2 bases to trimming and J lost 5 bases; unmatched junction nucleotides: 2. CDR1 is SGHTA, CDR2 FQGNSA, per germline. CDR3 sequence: CASSLRQGNEKLFF. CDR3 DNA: TGTGCCAGCAGCTTAAGACAGGGCAATGAAAAACTGTTTTTT.

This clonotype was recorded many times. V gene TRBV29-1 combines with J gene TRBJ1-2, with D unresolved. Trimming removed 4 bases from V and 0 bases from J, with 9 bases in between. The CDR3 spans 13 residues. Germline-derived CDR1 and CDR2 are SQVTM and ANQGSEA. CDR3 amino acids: CSVGEVANYGYTF. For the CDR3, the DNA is TGCAGCGTTGGGGAAGTAGCTAACTATGGCTACACCTTC.

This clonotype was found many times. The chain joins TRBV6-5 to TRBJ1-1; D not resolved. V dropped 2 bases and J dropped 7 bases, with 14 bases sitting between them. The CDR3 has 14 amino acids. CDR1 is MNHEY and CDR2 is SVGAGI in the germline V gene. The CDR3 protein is CASSYVGLGSEAFF. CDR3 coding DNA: TGTGCCAGCAGTTACGTGGGTCTTGGGAGTGAAGCTTTCTTT.

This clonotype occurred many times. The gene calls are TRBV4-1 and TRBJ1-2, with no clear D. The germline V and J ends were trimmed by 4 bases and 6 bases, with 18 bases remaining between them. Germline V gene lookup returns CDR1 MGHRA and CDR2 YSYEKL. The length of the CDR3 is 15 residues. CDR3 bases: TGCGCCAGCAGCCCGACTATATGGCTCGGAAATGGCTACACCTTC. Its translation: CASSPTIWLGNGYTF.

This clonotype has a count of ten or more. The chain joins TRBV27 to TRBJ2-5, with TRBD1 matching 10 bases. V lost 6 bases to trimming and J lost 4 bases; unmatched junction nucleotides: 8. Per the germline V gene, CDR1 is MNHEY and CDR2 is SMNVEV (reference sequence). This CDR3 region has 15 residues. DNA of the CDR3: TGTGCCAGCAGCAGGGACAGGGGCGCGAGAGAGACCCAGTACTTC. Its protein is CASSRDRGARETQYF.

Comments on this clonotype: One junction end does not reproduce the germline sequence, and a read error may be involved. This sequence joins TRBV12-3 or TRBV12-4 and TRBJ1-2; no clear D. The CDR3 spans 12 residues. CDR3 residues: CASSFGRTIWDF. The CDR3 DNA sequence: TGTGCCAGCAGTTTTGGTAGGACCATCTGGGACTTC.

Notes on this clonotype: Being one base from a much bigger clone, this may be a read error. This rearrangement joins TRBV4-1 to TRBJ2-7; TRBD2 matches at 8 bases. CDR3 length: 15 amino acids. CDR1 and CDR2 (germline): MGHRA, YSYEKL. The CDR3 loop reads CTSSQGRGDSYEQYF. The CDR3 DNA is TGCACCAGCAGCCAAGGGCGGGGGGACTCCTACGAGCAGTACTTC.

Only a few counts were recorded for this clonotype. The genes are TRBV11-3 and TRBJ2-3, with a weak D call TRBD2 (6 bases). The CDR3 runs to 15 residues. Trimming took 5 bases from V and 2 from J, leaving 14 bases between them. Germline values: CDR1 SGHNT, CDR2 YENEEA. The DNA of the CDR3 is TGTGCCAGCAGCGGAGGGGCCATACTCACAGATACGCAGTATTTT. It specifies CASSGGAILTDTQYF.

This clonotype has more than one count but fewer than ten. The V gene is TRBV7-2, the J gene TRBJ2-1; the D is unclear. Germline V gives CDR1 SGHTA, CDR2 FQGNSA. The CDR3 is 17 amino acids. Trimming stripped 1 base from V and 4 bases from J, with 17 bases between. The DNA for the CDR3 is TGTGCCAGCAGCTTAGGTTGGGGTCTCTCCATATACAATGAGCAGTTCTTC. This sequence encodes CASSLGWGLSIYNEQFF.

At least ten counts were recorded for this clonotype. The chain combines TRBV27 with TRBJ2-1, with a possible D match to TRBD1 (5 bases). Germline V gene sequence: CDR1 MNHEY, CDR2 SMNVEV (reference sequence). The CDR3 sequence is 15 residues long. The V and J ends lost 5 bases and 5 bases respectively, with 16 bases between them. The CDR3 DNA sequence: TGTGCCAGCAGTCCTCTTCGTGGGGCTCACAATGAGCAGTTCTTC. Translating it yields CASSPLRGAHNEQFF.

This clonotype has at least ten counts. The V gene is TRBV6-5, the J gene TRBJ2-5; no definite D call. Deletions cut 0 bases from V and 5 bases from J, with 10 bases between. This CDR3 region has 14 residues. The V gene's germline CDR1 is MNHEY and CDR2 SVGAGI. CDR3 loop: CASSYSKLLETQYF. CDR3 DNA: TGTGCCAGCAGTTACTCTAAGCTTTTGGAGACCCAGTACTTC.